Listed below are T cell receptor beta chains from one sample, sequenced in a study of T-cell reconstitution after alpha-beta-depleted transplantation in children. TCRdb analysed the PCR reads with MiXCR anew, one entry per CDR3 protein. In the table there are 500,000 to 750,000 distinct CDR3 sequences, 10% to 15% of which are singletons. Sequenced here: PBMCs, mostly from graft donor cells, sampled 360 days after TCRalphabeta/CD19-depleted stem cell transplant. The receptors derive from a male patient younger than 18 who had a stem cell transplant for acute myeloid leukemia, so the T cells may come from the graft donor. Each CDR3 is given with its conserved first and last residue. The D gene is left open where the match is weak. Size is stated for part of the rows, as once, few or many counts, or as a class when the clone is expanded.

j_gene: TRBJ2-5
abundance: few
d_gene: TRBD2
v_gene: TRBV12-3/TRBV12-4
CDR3nt: TGTGCCAGCAGTTTACCCCGACTAGCGGGAGTTGAGACCCAGTACTTC
CDR3aa: CASSLPRLAGVETQYF

j_gene: TRBJ1-5
abundance: -
d_gene: -
v_gene: TRBV7-2
CDR3nt: TGTGCCAGCAGCTTAGGTGCCAGGCCAACAGGTCAGCCCCAGCATTTT
CDR3aa: CASSLGARPTGQPQHF

j_gene: TRBJ2-1
abundance: few
d_gene: -
v_gene: TRBV7-3
CDR3nt: TGTGCCAGCAGCTTAATAACTAGCAACAATGAGCAGTTCTTC
CDR3aa: CASSLITSNNEQFF

j_gene: TRBJ2-1
abundance: few
d_gene: TRBD2
v_gene: TRBV9
CDR3nt: TGTGCCAGCAGCGTAGTTCCCCTAGCGGGGCACAATGAGCAGTTCTTC
CDR3aa: CASSVVPLAGHNEQFF

j_gene: TRBJ2-5
abundance: -
d_gene: TRBD2
v_gene: TRBV3-1
CDR3nt: TGTGCCACCAGCCGGGGACTAGCGGGGTTGGAGACCCAGTACTTC
CDR3aa: CATSRGLAGLETQYF

j_gene: TRBJ2-5
abundance: -
d_gene: TRBD2
v_gene: TRBV20-1
CDR3nt: TGCAGTCTAGCACGGGGGGGCTTTGGAGAGACCCAGTACTTC
CDR3aa: CSLARGGFGETQYF

j_gene: TRBJ2-3
abundance: -
d_gene: -
v_gene: TRBV28
CDR3nt: TGTGCCAGTCCTCCGGGACCACCTAAGCCTCCAGATACGCAGTATTTT
CDR3aa: CASPPGPPKPPDTQYF

j_gene: TRBJ2-1
abundance: -
d_gene: TRBD2
v_gene: TRBV20-1
CDR3nt: TGCTGTGCTCCTAGCGGGAGAAAGAGCTCCTACAATGAGCAGTTCTTC
CDR3aa: CCAPSGRKSSYNEQFF

j_gene: TRBJ2-1
abundance: many
d_gene: TRBD1
v_gene: TRBV4-3
CDR3nt: TGCGCCAGCAGCCCCAGGGACAGGGGCTACAATGAGCAGTTCTTC
CDR3aa: CASSPRDRGYNEQFF

j_gene: TRBJ2-5
abundance: many
d_gene: -
v_gene: TRBV12-3/TRBV12-4
CDR3nt: TGTGCCAGCAGGTTTTGGGGCTCTCAAGAGACCCAGTACTTC
CDR3aa: CASRFWGSQETQYF

j_gene: TRBJ2-5
abundance: -
d_gene: -
v_gene: TRBV5-1
CDR3nt: TGCGCCAGCAGCTTGATAGGTGGGATGCAAGAGACCCAGTACTTC
CDR3aa: CASSLIGGMQETQYF

j_gene: TRBJ2-3
abundance: many
d_gene: TRBD2
v_gene: TRBV7-6
CDR3nt: TGTGCCAGCAGCCCATATAGCGGGAGGCCCACAGATACGCAGTATTTT
CDR3aa: CASSPYSGRPTDTQYF

j_gene: TRBJ2-7
abundance: few
d_gene: -
v_gene: TRBV28
CDR3nt: TGTGCCAGCAGTTTCATAATCCTAGGGGGACTAACCTACGAGCAGTACTTC
CDR3aa: CASSFIILGGLTYEQYF

j_gene: TRBJ2-3
abundance: many
d_gene: TRBD1
v_gene: TRBV27
CDR3nt: TGTGCCAGCACGGGACAGTATTCAGATACGCAGTATTTT
CDR3aa: CASTGQYSDTQYF

j_gene: TRBJ2-3
abundance: -
d_gene: TRBD2
v_gene: TRBV20-1
CDR3nt: TGCAGTGCTAGAGACCCTGCTGGCGGGAGGACAGATACGCAGTATTTT
CDR3aa: CSARDPAGGRTDTQYF

j_gene: TRBJ2-1
abundance: few
d_gene: -
v_gene: TRBV4-3
CDR3nt: TGCGCCAGCAGCCCCAGTGAGGGCCTAAATGAGCAGTTCTTC
CDR3aa: CASSPSEGLNEQFF

j_gene: TRBJ2-3
abundance: many
d_gene: -
v_gene: TRBV29-1
CDR3nt: TGCAGCGTTGGGGGTTCGGTAACAGATACGCAGTATTTT
CDR3aa: CSVGGSVTDTQYF

j_gene: TRBJ2-5
abundance: few
d_gene: -
v_gene: TRBV28
CDR3nt: TGTGCCAGCAGACCTACGGACAGATCCCAAGAGACCCAGTACTTC
CDR3aa: CASRPTDRSQETQYF

j_gene: TRBJ1-5
abundance: few
d_gene: -
v_gene: TRBV20-1
CDR3nt: TGCAGTGGTAAGCCCTTTAGGGATCAGCCCCAGCATTTT
CDR3aa: CSGKPFRDQPQHF

j_gene: TRBJ2-5
abundance: many
d_gene: -
v_gene: TRBV10-3
CDR3nt: TGTGCCATCAGGGACCATCGCGAGGGGGGAGAGACCCAGTACTTC
CDR3aa: CAIRDHREGGETQYF

j_gene: TRBJ2-7
abundance: -
d_gene: -
v_gene: TRBV20-1
CDR3nt: TGCAGTGCTAGAGAAAGCCCCCCCCACAGCGAGCAGTACTTC
CDR3aa: CSARESPPHSEQYF

j_gene: TRBJ2-5
abundance: -
d_gene: TRBD2
v_gene: TRBV7-8
CDR3nt: TGTGCCAGCAGCTTAGGGAGACCGGGACTAGCGCTCCGTGTTGGAGAGACCCAGTACTTC
CDR3aa: CASSLGRPGLALRVGETQYF